One and the same sample provided the 30 T cell receptor beta chains below, sequenced in a study of blood T cell repertoires in COVID-19. Libraries were prepared by immunoSEQ multiplex PCR; TCRdb keeps only in-frame clonotypes and omits some of them. The top ten clones hold approximately 1.9% of a sample with under 300,000 clones, 70% to 90% of them seen once. Material for sequencing was PBMCs or T cells enriched from blood (not recorded which). All receptors derive from a woman between 50 and 59 years old who had recovered from COVID-19.

CDR3 in DNA: TGTGCCAGCAGCCCCAATGGGGGGAGCGAAAAACTGTTTTTT. Encoded protein: CASSPNGGSEKLFF. This chain joins TRBV5-8 and TRBJ1-4; weak D call: TRBD1 (5 bases). Trimming left V 4 bases short and J 8 bases short, with 15 bases between. Germline-derived CDR1 and CDR2 are SGHTS and YDEGEE. This CDR3 has 14 amino acids. Full variable domain (outside the CDR3, taken from reference TRBV5-8 and TRBJ1-4): EAGVTQSPTHLIKTRGQQATLRCSPISGHTSVYWYQQALGLGLQFLLWYDEGEERNRGNFPPRFSGRQFPNYSSELNVNALELEDSALYLCASSPNGGSEKLFFGSGTQLSVL.

V is TRBV28 and J is TRBJ1-2; 8 nucleotides agree with TRBD1. Germline values: CDR1 MDHEN, CDR2 SYDVKM. The ends lost 1 base at V and 6 bases at J; junction bases unmatched: 10. The CDR3 is made up of 16 amino acids. CDR3 coding DNA: TGTGCCAGCAGTTTATCCGGCAGGGGGCTCAGGAATGGCTACACCTTC. Its translation is CASSLSGRGLRNGYTF.

The chain has TRBV5-1 and TRBJ2-1; 9 bases line up with TRBD2. Germline values: CDR1 SGHRS, CDR2 YFSETQ. The CDR3 runs to 18 residues. Trimming cost V 4 bases and J 4 bases; bases outside gene matches: 15. The CDR3 nucleotides read TGCGCCAGCAGCACAAGCACTCGCGGGAGGGGGGGATACAATGAGCAGTTCTTC. Its protein product is CASSTSTRGRGGYNEQFF.

The chain is built from TRBV19 and TRBJ2-5; 8 bases map to TRBD2. CDR1 LNHDA and CDR2 SQIVND come from the germline V gene (reference sequence). The ends lost 6 bases at V and 0 bases at J; junction bases unmatched: 3. The CDR3 has 14 residues. CDR3 loop: CASSLAGHQETQYF. In nucleotides, the CDR3 is TGTGCCAGTAGCCTAGCGGGCCACCAAGAGACCCAGTACTTC.

CDR3 sequence: CASSFTGDPNTGELFF. For the CDR3, the DNA is TGTGCCAGCAGCTTCACAGGGGACCCTAACACCGGGGAGCTGTTTTTT. The gene calls are TRBV7-9 and TRBJ2-2, with 7 bases identical to TRBD1. Unmatched junction bases numbered 6, after V lost 3 bases and J lost 2 bases. The length of the CDR3 is 16 residues. CDR1 SEHNR and CDR2 FQNEAQ come from the germline V gene (reference sequence).

The V and J genes are TRBV10-3 and TRBJ2-7; 9 bases are shared with TRBD1. Trimming took 6 bases from V and 5 from J; bases not matched to a gene: 5. The CDR3 contains 13 residues. The germline V gene has CDR1 ENHRY and CDR2 SYGVKD. The CDR3 is CAIRGQGIDEQYF. The CDR3 bases are TGTGCCATCAGGGGACAGGGAATTGACGAGCAGTACTTC.

The gene calls are TRBV2 and TRBJ2-1; D is uncertain. Trimming removed 3 bases from V and 10 bases from J, with 10 bases in between. CDR1 is SNHLY and CDR2 is FYNNEI in the germline V gene. CDR3 size: 12 residues. The CDR3 sequence: CASSEEQLEQFF. For the CDR3, the DNA is TGTGCCAGCAGTGAGGAGCAGCTGGAGCAGTTCTTC.

V usage is TRBV4-2 and J usage is TRBJ2-7; D possibly corresponds to TRBD2 (6 bases). The CDR3 contains 15 residues. The germline V gene encodes CDR1 LGHNA and CDR2 YNFKEQ. V dropped 1 base and J dropped 8 bases, with 18 bases sitting between them. CDR3 in amino acids: CASSQALANAGKQYF. CDR3 nucleotide sequence: TGTGCCAGCAGCCAAGCACTAGCTAACGCTGGCAAGCAGTACTTC.

This clone was counted once. The V gene is TRBV28, the J gene TRBJ1-1; weak D call: TRBD1 (6 bases). Germline CDR1 is MDHEN and CDR2 is SYDVKM. This CDR3 is 16 amino acids long. V was pared by 6 bases and J by 0 bases, with 17 bases between. The DNA of the CDR3 is TGTGCCAGCAGCACCAAATACAGGGACCTGAACACTGAAGCTTTCTTT. Encoded protein: CASSTKYRDLNTEAFF.

The rearrangement links TRBV3-1 (or the pseudogene TRBV3-2) to TRBJ1-4; 10 bases agree with TRBD1. V lost 4 bases and J lost 7; bases outside the gene matches: 6. Germline V gene sequence: CDR1 LGHDT, CDR2 YNNKEL (reference sequence). The CDR3 runs 15 residues. The CDR3 sequence: CASSPGTGVGEKLFF. CDR3 bases: TGTGCCAGCAGCCCCGGGACAGGGGTAGGTGAAAAACTGTTTTTT.

The chain uses TRBV29-1 and TRBJ1-1; tentative D call: TRBD1 (5 bases). Germline-derived CDR1 and CDR2 are SQVTM and ANQGSEA. This CDR3 has 14 amino acids. The germline V and J ends were trimmed by 6 bases and 1 base, with 15 bases remaining between them. The CDR3: CSVGGTPENTEAFF. The CDR3 coding sequence is TGCAGCGTGGGAGGGACCCCAGAGAACACTGAAGCTTTCTTT.

The chain joins TRBV4-1 to TRBJ2-7; TRBD2 is a possible D gene (5 bases). From germline, CDR1 is MGHRA and CDR2 YSYEKL. V was shortened by 1 base and J by 3 bases, with 10 bases between the two germline ends. The length of the CDR3 is 14 residues. CDR3 DNA sequence: TGCGCCAGCAGCCAAGGCGCGGGCCGCTACGAGCAGTACTTC. Translation gives CASSQGAGRYEQYF.

This chain uses TRBV2 with TRBJ2-2, with 11 bases that match TRBD2. The V gene end was trimmed by 2 bases and the J gene end by 4 bases; junction bases not matched to a gene: 0. The CDR3 totals 15 residues. Looked up from germline, CDR1 is SNHLY and CDR2 is FYNNEI. The CDR3 region has the DNA TGTGCCAGCAGTGAACTAGCGGGAGGCACCGGGGAGCTGTTTTTT. Its translation: CASSELAGGTGELFF.

The chain couples TRBV5-1 to TRBJ2-7, with 15 bases identical to TRBD2. This CDR3 is built from 17 residues. V shed 6 bases, J shed 7 bases, and the junction held 14 bases outside the gene matches. Germline V gives CDR1 SGHRS, CDR2 YFSETQ. The CDR3 here is CASTNSGTSGRPREQYF. CDR3 coding DNA: TGCGCCAGCACCAACTCCGGGACTAGCGGGAGGCCGCGGGAGCAGTACTTC.

This chain uses TRBV7-2 with TRBJ2-7; D is possibly TRBD1 (5 bases). The CDR3 is 16 amino acids. The V end was cut by 2 bases, the J end by 4 bases, with 18 bases between. Germline-derived CDR1 and CDR2 are SGHTA and FQGNSA. In nucleotides, the CDR3 is TGTGCCAGCAGCTTATTCCCCGCGACAGTATCTTACGAGCAGTACTTC. This gives the protein CASSLFPATVSYEQYF.

The rearrangement links TRBV3-1 (or the pseudogene TRBV3-2) to TRBJ2-5; maybe TRBD1 (6 bases). Germline lookup yields CDR1 LGHDT and CDR2 YNNKEL (reference sequence). V was pared by 2 bases and J by 5 bases, with 18 bases between. This CDR3 has 16 amino acids. The CDR3 reads CASSQPGAGLAETQYF. CDR3 DNA sequence: TGTGCCAGCAGCCAACCAGGGGCAGGCCTTGCGGAGACCCAGTACTTC.

The chain is built from TRBV4-2 and TRBJ2-5, with TRBD1 matching over 7 bases. V dropped 5 bases and J dropped 5; count of bases not matched to a gene: 11. CDR1 and CDR2 from the germline V gene are LGHNA and YNFKEQ. CDR3 length: 15 residues. CDR3 in amino acids: CASSSAQGVRETQYF. The CDR3 nucleotides are TGTGCCAGCAGCTCGGCCCAGGGGGTTAGGGAGACCCAGTACTTC.

The chain joins TRBV5-4 to TRBJ1-2; TRBD1 is a possible D gene (5 bases). Trimming cost V 4 bases and J 0 bases, with 10 bases left between them. CDR1 SGHNT and CDR2 YYREEE come from the germline V gene (reference sequence). The CDR3 covers 14 residues. CDR3: CASSLAGPNYGYTF. In DNA form, the CDR3 reads TGTGCCAGCAGCCTAGCGGGGCCTAACTATGGCTACACCTTC.

This chain connects TRBV3-1 (or the pseudogene TRBV3-2) to TRBJ2-3; 12 positions agree with TRBD2. The J segment lost 2 bases and the V segment lost 0 bases, leaving 6 bases of the junction unmatched. This CDR3 region has 18 residues. The germline V gene has CDR1 LGHDT and CDR2 YNNKEL (reference sequence). The DNA for the CDR3 is TGTGCCAGCAGCCAAGAGAAACTAGCGGGAGGCCCCACAGATACGCAGTATTTT. Residues: CASSQEKLAGGPTDTQYF.

The rearrangement joins TRBV4-2 to TRBJ1-2; D is unclear. Trimming stripped 0 bases from V and 7 bases from J, with 15 bases between. Per germline, CDR1 LGHNA and CDR2 YNFKEQ. The CDR3 contains 15 residues. The CDR3 reads CASSQEGTDSGGYTF. The CDR3 nucleotides are TGTGCCAGCAGCCAAGAAGGAACGGACTCCGGTGGCTACACCTTC.

The chain uses TRBV15 and TRBJ1-2; tentative D call: TRBD1 (6 bases). Trimming stripped 1 base from V and 7 bases from J, with 19 bases between. The germline V gene encodes CDR1 LNHNV and CDR2 YYDKDF (reference sequence). The CDR3 covers 16 residues. Here the CDR3 DNA reads TGTGCCACCAGCAGAGGCCAACCTACAGGGCCGGCTGGCTACACCTTC. Protein sequence: CATSRGQPTGPAGYTF.

The J gene is TRBJ1-4, the V gene TRBV6-5, with 7 positions matching TRBD1. Germline values: CDR1 MNHEY, CDR2 SVGAGI. This CDR3 contains 15 residues. Trimming removed 7 bases from V and 8 bases from J; junction bases left unmatched: 13. This chain's CDR3 is CASNLGGGVREKLFF. CDR3 in DNA: TGTGCCAGCAACCTAGGAGGGGGCGTTCGGGAAAAACTGTTTTTT.

This clone was recorded once. The gene calls are TRBV29-1 and TRBJ2-7; TRBD2 matches 8 bases. The germline V gene encodes CDR1 SQVTM and CDR2 ANQGSEA. V was clipped by 4 bases and J by 2 bases; unmatched bases: 4. The CDR3 length is 13 residues. CDR3: CSVGASGPYEQYF. CDR3 sequence (DNA): TGCAGCGTTGGGGCTAGCGGGCCCTACGAGCAGTACTTC.

The gene calls are TRBV27 and TRBJ1-3, with TRBD1 matching 7 bases. Germline CDR1 is MNHEY and CDR2 is SMNVEV (reference sequence). The CDR3 contains 14 residues. J lost 8 bases, V lost 2 bases, and 6 bases had no gene match. DNA of the CDR3: TGTGCCAGCAGTTTACGACAGGGTGCGGACACCATATATTTT. It yields the protein CASSLRQGADTIYF.

This clone has just a few counts. The rearrangement joins TRBV19 to TRBJ1-4, with 8 bases lining up with TRBD1. Germline-derived CDR1 and CDR2 are LNHDA and SQIVND (reference sequence). This CDR3 has 13 amino acids. Losses at the gene ends were 5 bases for V and 8 bases for J; bases not matched to a gene: 4. The CDR3 spells CASSGTGQEKLFF. Written as DNA, the CDR3 is TGTGCCAGTAGTGGGACAGGTCAAGAAAAACTGTTTTTT. The whole variable domain, filled in from reference TRBV19 and TRBJ1-4, reads DGGITQSPKYLFRKEGQNVTLSCEQNLNHDAMYWYRQDPGQGLRLIYYSQIVNDFQKGDIAEGYSVSREKKESFPLTVTSAQKNPTAFYLCASSGTGQEKLFFGSGTQLSVL.

The chain is built from TRBV4-1 and TRBJ2-3; 7 nucleotides agree with TRBD1. The CDR3 is 15 amino acids. V trimming: 1 base; J trimming: 2 bases; junction bases outside the gene matches: 3. Germline V CDR1 and CDR2: MGHRA, YSYEKL. CDR3 residues: CASSQGGTVTDTQYF. CDR3 nucleotide sequence: TGCGCCAGCAGCCAAGGGGGGACAGTCACAGATACGCAGTATTTT.

The chain employs TRBV19 and TRBJ1-4, with D maybe TRBD1 (5 bases). This CDR3 region has 15 residues. V was cut by 4 bases and J by 4 bases, with 13 bases left in between. Germline CDR1 is LNHDA and CDR2 is SQIVND (reference sequence). Here the CDR3 DNA reads TGTGCCAGTAGTACCCTACAGGCCTTTAATGAAAAACTGTTTTTT. Translating it yields CASSTLQAFNEKLFF.

This clone was detected only a few times. This chain links TRBV7-9 with TRBJ2-3, with D perhaps TRBD1 (6 bases). This CDR3 is 18 amino acids long. CDR1 and CDR2 from the germline V gene are SEHNR and FQNEAQ (reference sequence). V shed 5 bases and J shed 0 bases, with 21 bases lying between them. The CDR3 sequence is CASSPQDSLTSSTDTQYF. CDR3 DNA sequence: TGTGCCAGCAGCCCCCAGGACAGTTTAACATCTAGCACAGATACGCAGTATTTT.

V usage is TRBV12-3 or TRBV12-4 and J usage is TRBJ2-3; D is unresolved. This CDR3 has 11 amino acids. Trimming cost V 8 bases and J 7 bases, with 10 bases left between them. CDR3 region: CASLSGNTQYF. For the CDR3, the DNA is TGTGCCAGCCTAAGTGGTAATACGCAGTATTTT.

Comment on this clone: The sample holds other DNA sequences that translate to the same CDR3. V usage is TRBV5-1 and J usage is TRBJ2-7, with D unclear. Trimming cost V 4 bases and J 1 base, with 6 bases left between them. Germline V gives CDR1 SGHRS, CDR2 YFSETQ. The CDR3 runs 12 residues. The CDR3 DNA sequence: TGCGCCAGCAGCCTCAGTTCCTACGAGCAGTACTTC. As protein: CASSLSSYEQYF.